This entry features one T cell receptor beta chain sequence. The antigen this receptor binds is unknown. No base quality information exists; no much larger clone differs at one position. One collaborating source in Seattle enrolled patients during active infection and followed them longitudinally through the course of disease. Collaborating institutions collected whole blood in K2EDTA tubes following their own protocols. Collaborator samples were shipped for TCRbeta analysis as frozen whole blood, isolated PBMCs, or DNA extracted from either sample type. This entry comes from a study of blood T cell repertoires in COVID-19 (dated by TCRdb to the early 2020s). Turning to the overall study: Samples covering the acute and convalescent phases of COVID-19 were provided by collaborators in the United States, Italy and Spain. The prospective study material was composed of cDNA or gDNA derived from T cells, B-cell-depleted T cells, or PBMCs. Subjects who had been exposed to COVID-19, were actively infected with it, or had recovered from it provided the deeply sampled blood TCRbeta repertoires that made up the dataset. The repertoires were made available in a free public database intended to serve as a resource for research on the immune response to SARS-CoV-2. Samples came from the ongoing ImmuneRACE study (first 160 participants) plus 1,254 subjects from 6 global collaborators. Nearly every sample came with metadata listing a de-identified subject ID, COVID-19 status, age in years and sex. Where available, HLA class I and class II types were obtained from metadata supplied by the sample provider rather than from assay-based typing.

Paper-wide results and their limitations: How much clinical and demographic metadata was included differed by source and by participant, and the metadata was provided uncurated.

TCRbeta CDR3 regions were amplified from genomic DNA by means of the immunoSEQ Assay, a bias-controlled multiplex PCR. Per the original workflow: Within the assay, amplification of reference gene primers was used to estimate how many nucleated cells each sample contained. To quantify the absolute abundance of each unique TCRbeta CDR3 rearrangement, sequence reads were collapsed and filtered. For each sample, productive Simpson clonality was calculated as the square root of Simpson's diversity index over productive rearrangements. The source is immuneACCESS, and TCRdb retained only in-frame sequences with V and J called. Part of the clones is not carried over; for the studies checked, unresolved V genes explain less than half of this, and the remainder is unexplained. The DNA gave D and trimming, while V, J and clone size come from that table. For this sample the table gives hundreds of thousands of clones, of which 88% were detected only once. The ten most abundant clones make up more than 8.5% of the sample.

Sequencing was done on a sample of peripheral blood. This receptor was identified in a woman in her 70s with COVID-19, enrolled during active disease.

The CDR3 amino acid sequence is: CASSYLGQARFYGYTF. The sequenced DNA is TGTGCCAGCAGTTACTTGGGGCAAGCAAGGTTTTATGGCTACACCTTC. The rearrangement joined TRBV6-5 to TRBJ1-2; TRBD1 is possibly the D segment (5 matching bases). The CDR3, from cysteine to phenylalanine, totals 16 residues. Only the CDR3 portion is preserved as DNA: 48 bases, with reading frame beginning at the first base. The V end loses 1 base and the J end loses 5 bases, and a stretch of 17 bases separates them. The germline V gene sets CDR1 to MNHEY and CDR2 to SVGAGI.